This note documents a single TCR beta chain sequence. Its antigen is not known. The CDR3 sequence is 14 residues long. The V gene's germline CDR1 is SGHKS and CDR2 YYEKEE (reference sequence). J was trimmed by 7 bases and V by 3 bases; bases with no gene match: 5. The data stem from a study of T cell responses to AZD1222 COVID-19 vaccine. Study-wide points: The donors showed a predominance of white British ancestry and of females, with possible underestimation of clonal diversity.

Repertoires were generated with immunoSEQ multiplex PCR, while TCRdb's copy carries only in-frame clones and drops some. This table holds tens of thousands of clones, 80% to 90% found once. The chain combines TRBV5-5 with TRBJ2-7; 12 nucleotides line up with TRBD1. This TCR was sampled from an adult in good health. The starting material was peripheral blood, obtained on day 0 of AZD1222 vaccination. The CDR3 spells CASSSGQGAKEQYF. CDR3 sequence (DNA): TGTGCCAGCAGCTCGGGACAGGGGGCGAAGGAGCAGTACTTC.